The rows below give T cell receptor beta chains drawn from one sample of a study of memory CD4+ T cells and cytomegalovirus serostatus. Profiling relied on immunoSEQ multiplex PCR, and the TCRdb table lists in-frame clones only, not all of them. The table includes 55,000 to 60,000 clones, 80% to 85% detected once. Sequenced: memory CD4+ T cells from blood. Receptors were obtained from an adult in good health and CMV-seronegative. Each CDR3 is given with its conserved first and last residue. Fields, in order: J gene, D gene, V gene, clone size, CDR3 protein, CDR3 DNA. D genes are given only for firm matches. Expanded clones are given a class, and other clones once, few, many or no size at all.

j_call: TRBJ2-7
d_call: TRBD1
v_call: TRBV15
clone_size: -
cdr3_aa: CATSRAGTGLYEQYF
cdr3_nt: TGTGCCACCAGCCGTGCCGGGACAGGACTCTACGAGCAGTACTTC

j_call: TRBJ1-1
d_call: -
v_call: TRBV29-1
clone_size: -
cdr3_aa: CSVVGRGEAFF
cdr3_nt: TGCAGCGTCGTTGGGAGAGGGGAAGCTTTCTTT

j_call: TRBJ2-5
d_call: TRBD2
v_call: TRBV7-3
clone_size: -
cdr3_aa: CASSLSSGRGGETQYF
cdr3_nt: TGTGCCAGCAGCTTAAGTAGCGGGAGAGGTGGAGAGACCCAGTACTTC

j_call: TRBJ2-4
d_call: -
v_call: TRBV4-1
clone_size: -
cdr3_aa: CASSQLGGAKNIQYF
cdr3_nt: TGCGCCAGCAGCCAGTTAGGGGGTGCCAAAAACATTCAGTACTTC

j_call: TRBJ1-6
d_call: -
v_call: TRBV6-9
clone_size: -
cdr3_aa: CASSSPRRGPLGSALHF
cdr3_nt: TGTGCCAGCAGTTCCCCCCGCAGGGGCCCTTTAGGGTCGGCCCTCCACTTT

j_call: TRBJ2-1
d_call: TRBD1
v_call: TRBV5-4
clone_size: -
cdr3_aa: CASSSGQGGYARNEQFF
cdr3_nt: TGTGCCAGCAGCTCTGGACAGGGAGGTTACGCGCGCAATGAGCAGTTCTTC

j_call: TRBJ2-1
d_call: TRBD2
v_call: TRBV30
clone_size: -
cdr3_aa: CAVGSASGLGNEQFF
cdr3_nt: TGTGCCGTTGGGTCGGCTAGCGGCCTTGGGAATGAGCAGTTCTTC

j_call: TRBJ1-5
d_call: -
v_call: TRBV18
clone_size: -
cdr3_aa: CASSPLAERGQPQHF
cdr3_nt: TGTGCCAGCTCACCCCTCGCGGAGAGGGGTCAGCCCCAGCATTTT

j_call: TRBJ1-1
d_call: TRBD1
v_call: TRBV11-3
clone_size: -
cdr3_aa: CASSLEGQGRSEAFF
cdr3_nt: TGTGCCAGCAGCTTAGAAGGACAGGGAAGGTCTGAAGCTTTCTTT

j_call: TRBJ2-7
d_call: TRBD1
v_call: TRBV6-5
clone_size: -
cdr3_aa: CASSLRQGGLYEQYF
cdr3_nt: TGTGCCAGCAGTTTGCGACAGGGGGGACTTTACGAGCAGTACTTC

j_call: TRBJ1-1
d_call: -
v_call: TRBV19
clone_size: -
cdr3_aa: CASSKTKRYRTEAFF
cdr3_nt: TGTGCCAGTAGTAAGACAAAGAGGTATCGGACTGAAGCTTTCTTT

j_call: TRBJ1-2
d_call: TRBD1
v_call: TRBV11-2
clone_size: -
cdr3_aa: CASSSQAGGLGGYTF
cdr3_nt: TGTGCCAGCAGCTCGCAGGCAGGGGGCCTTGGGGGCTACACCTTC

j_call: TRBJ1-3
d_call: -
v_call: TRBV5-6
clone_size: -
cdr3_aa: CASSLVGQPSGNTIYF
cdr3_nt: TGTGCCAGCAGCTTGGTCGGACAGCCCTCTGGAAACACCATATATTTT

j_call: TRBJ1-5
d_call: -
v_call: TRBV5-1
clone_size: -
cdr3_aa: CASSSRLGTSNSNQPQHF
cdr3_nt: TGCGCCAGCAGCTCAAGACTCGGGACATCTAATAGCAATCAGCCCCAGCATTTT

j_call: TRBJ1-2
d_call: -
v_call: TRBV7-2
clone_size: -
cdr3_aa: CASSPDRVYGYTF
cdr3_nt: TGTGCCAGCAGTCCGGACAGAGTCTATGGCTACACCTTC

j_call: TRBJ2-3
d_call: -
v_call: TRBV2
clone_size: -
cdr3_aa: CASSEAETISPDTQYF
cdr3_nt: TGTGCCAGCAGTGAAGCAGAAACTATTTCGCCAGATACGCAGTATTTT

j_call: TRBJ1-1
d_call: -
v_call: TRBV5-7
clone_size: few
cdr3_aa: CASSSRQWNTEAFF
cdr3_nt: TGTGCCAGCAGCTCAAGACAGTGGAACACTGAAGCTTTCTTT

j_call: TRBJ2-6
d_call: -
v_call: TRBV20-1
clone_size: -
cdr3_aa: CSAATANVLTF
cdr3_nt: TGCAGTGCGGCGACGGCCAACGTCCTGACTTTC